This TCR beta chain is from a study of T cell responses to AZD1222 COVID-19 vaccine (dated by TCRdb to about 2021). Study-level background: AZD1222 recipients given second doses at about 4 weeks or at about 12 weeks were pooled, since spike-specific TCR depth and breadth were not found to differ between the two schedules. A total of 233 trial participants underwent TCR sequencing, of whom roughly 210 had received two doses of AZD1222 and about 25 had received two doses of the MenACWY control vaccine. Trial participants were enrolled by age into subgroups of 18-55, 56-69 and 70-plus years, and around 150, 29 and 61 TCR-sequenced participants, respectively, were included in these subgroups.

Remarks on this clone: Its antigen is not yet known. No base qualities exist here, and no much larger clone lies one base off it.

Germline trimming amounts to 3 bases on V and 5 bases on J, with 1 as the count of junction bases outside the gene matches. CDR1 and CDR2 were assigned from the germline V gene (reference sequence) as SEHNR and FQNEAQ. The cysteine opens and the phenylalanine closes a CDR3 of 13 amino acids. Only CDR3 DNA is held: 39 bases, read in frame from base 1. General findings and caveats noted by the study authors: The whole spike protein was spanned by vaccine-associated CD4 TCRs, and dominant responses were seen in regions 160-218 and 743-854. Only five or six AZD1222 recipients were SARS-CoV-2 seropositive at baseline, limiting conclusions about previously exposed vaccinees. Reportedly, close to half of the unique spike-specific TCRs recognized epitopes lying outside the regions that are mutated in the B.1.351 and B.1.1.7 variants. In the small 56-69-year group, the increase in depth fell short of significance, most likely because of low power. Spike-specific TCR breadth and depth rose significantly after two AZD1222 doses compared with day 0 and with MenACWY recipients. Because no day 14 peak-response samples were available, repertoires were characterized only after the peak T cell response. Participants were mostly white British, with more females than males. The authors suggested clonal diversity may have been underestimated.

The CDR3 regions of human TCRbeta chains were analyzed by immunosequencing. Processing in the source paper ran as follows. TCRs in the repertoires were compared against a reference library of SARS-CoV-2-specific TCRs that had been generated with the MIRA antigen-specificity platform. Breadth meant the fraction of unique TCRs that were SARS-CoV-2-associated, whereas depth meant the fraction of total T cells that were SARS-CoV-2-associated. Each spike-specific TCR was assigned to its reactive spike region and to a CD4 or CD8 class using the MIRA data. Log10-transformed breadth and depth values were compared by one-way ANOVA with Sidak's multiple comparisons tests. Here the immuneACCESS table is served through TCRdb, limited to in-frame sequences with V and J called. Missing clones are a known gap in these copies; in checked studies unresolved V genes cover under half, and the rest lacks a known reason. V, J and clone size reflect that table, while D and trimming were determined from the DNA. In all, the sample holds approximately 110,000 clones, and 92% of those were seen once. Roughly 1.1% of the sample lies in the top ten.

The time point label of this sample denotes: baseline before first vaccination. Samples from vaccinated people were obtained from the UK trials COV001 and COV002, which included a single-blind randomized controlled phase 2/3 trial of AZD1222 (ChAdOx1 nCoV-19) in healthy adults. Trial participant PBMC samples were collected at day 0 and day 28 after the second dose for TCRbeta chain sequencing. The chain is made from TRBV7-9 and TRBJ2-7; TRBD1 fits 10 bases in the junction. The source of this sequence is an adult in good health. The material sequenced was peripheral blood, taken on day 0 of AZD1222 vaccination. The base sequence is TGTGCCAGCAGCTTGGGGACAGGGGACGAGCAGTACTTC. Its coded protein is CASSLGTGDEQYF. Full variable domain (CDR3 extended with the reference TRBV7-9 and TRBJ2-7 proteins): DTGVSQNPRHKITKRGQNVTFRCDPISEHNRLYWYRQTLGQGPEFLTYFQNEAQLEKSRLLSDRFSAERPKGSFSTLEIQRTEQGDSAMYLCASSLGTGDEQYFGPGTRLTVT.